Presented here are 31 T cell receptor beta chains from one specimen sequenced in a study of T-cell memory formation after mild COVID-19. TCRdb analysed the 5' RACE reads with MiXCR anew, one entry per CDR3 protein. This sample carries 470,000 or so distinct CDR3 sequences, about 20% of them seen once, and the ten largest clones take 7.5% to 10%. Source material: PBMCs or a T cell subset sorted from them (not recorded which). These receptors came from an adult woman who had mild COVID-19 (a few samples of this study predate the infection). Cell type and time point are not known.

In this sample, this clonotype turned up a few times. The chain is built from TRBV3-1 and TRBJ1-2, with D uncertain. V dropped 4 bases and J dropped 0 bases, with 12 bases sitting between them. CDR3 length: 15 amino acids. Germline V gene data show CDR1 as LGHDT and CDR2 as YNNKEL (reference sequence). CDR3 amino acids: CASSPLNWANYGYTF. CDR3 DNA: TGTGCCAGCAGCCCCCTTAATTGGGCTAACTATGGCTACACCTTC. The full variable domain, with the rest looked up from reference TRBV3-1 and TRBJ1-2, is DTAVSQTPKYLVTQMGNDKSIKCEQNLGHDTMYWYKQDSKKFLKIMFSYNNKELIINETVPNRFSPKSPDKAHLNLHINSLELGDSAVYFCASSPLNWANYGYTFGSGTRLTVV.

The rearrangement links TRBV5-1 to TRBJ2-1, with 7 bases lining up with TRBD1. Germline V lookup: CDR1 SGHRS, CDR2 YFSETQ. V was clipped by 5 bases and J by 5 bases; unmatched bases: 7. CDR3 size: 14 residues. The CDR3 DNA reads TGCGCCAGCAGGCGAGGGGGACAGAACAATGAGCAGTTCTTC. Its protein product is CASRRGGQNNEQFF.

The chain carries TRBV7-8 and TRBJ1-4, with D uncertain. Trimming removed 1 base from V and 7 bases from J, with 16 bases in between. Germline values: CDR1 SGHVS, CDR2 FQNEAQ. The CDR3 extends over 16 amino acids. CDR3 sequence reads: CASSLEAGRRGEKLFF. CDR3 sequence (DNA): TGTGCCAGCAGCTTAGAGGCCGGCAGACGGGGTGAAAAACTGTTTTTT.

The sample holds a few counts of this clonotype. The V gene is TRBV19, the J gene TRBJ2-7, with D tentatively TRBD1 (6 bases). Germline CDR1 LNHDA, CDR2 SQIVND (reference sequence). The CDR3 length is 15 residues. The V end lost 10 bases, the J end lost 2 bases, and 21 bases lay between the germline ends. The CDR3 here is CATQRQASSTYEQYF. CDR3 coding DNA: TGTGCCACCCAACGACAGGCTAGTAGCACCTACGAGCAGTACTTC. Complete variable domain (other parts from reference TRBV19 and TRBJ2-7): DGGITQSPKYLFRKEGQNVTLSCEQNLNHDAMYWYRQDPGQGLRLIYYSQIVNDFQKGDIAEGYSVSREKKESFPLTVTSAQKNPTAFYLCATQRQASSTYEQYFGPGTRLTVT.

The CDR3 DNA sequence: TGTGCCAGCAGCTTCGCCCTCAAAGGAAGGGTCGTAGATACGCAGTATTTT. Translation gives CASSFALKGRVVDTQYF. The rearrangement links TRBV7-6 to TRBJ2-3; D is unresolved. The germline gives CDR1 SGHVS, CDR2 FNYEAQ. V lost 3 bases and J 5 bases, leaving 21 bases between the germline ends. The CDR3 loop spans 17 amino acids.

The CDR3 here is CASSHPGTEQYF. The CDR3 nucleotides read TGTGCCAGCAGTCACCCAGGGACCGAGCAGTACTTC. The rearrangement joins TRBV12-3 or TRBV12-4 to TRBJ2-7; D may be TRBD1 or TRBD2 (5 bases each). The V gene lost 5 bases and the J gene lost 6 bases, with 11 bases spanning the gap. The CDR3 has 12 residues.

This clonotype was picked up a small number of times. This chain connects TRBV4-1 to TRBJ1-1; D unresolved. V was cut by 1 base and J by 1 base, with 10 bases left in between. CDR3 length: 15 amino acids. The V gene's germline CDR1 is MGHRA and CDR2 YSYEKL. CDR3 in amino acids: CASSQAHGKNTEAFF. The CDR3 nucleotides read TGCGCCAGCAGCCAAGCTCACGGAAAGAACACTGAAGCTTTCTTT.

This clonotype was counted many times. The chain recombines TRBV28 with TRBJ2-3; no reliable D call. With 5 bases removed from V and 2 bases from J, the gap between germline ends came to 14 bases. From germline, CDR1 is MDHEN and CDR2 SYDVKM. The CDR3 is 15 amino acids. The CDR3 bases are TGTGCCAGCAGTGATCCAACAAGGCACACAGATACGCAGTATTTT. Protein sequence: CASSDPTRHTDTQYF.

This clonotype was recorded a few times. The J gene is TRBJ2-3, the V gene TRBV4-1; D unclear. Trimming took 0 bases from V and 4 from J, leaving 5 bases between them. This CDR3 is 13 amino acids long. Germline CDR1 is MGHRA and CDR2 is YSYEKL. The CDR3 reads CASSQDQSDTQYF. The CDR3 DNA reads TGCGCCAGCAGCCAAGATCAGTCAGATACGCAGTATTTT.

The chain is built from TRBV10-3 and TRBJ1-1; 12 nucleotides match TRBD1. Trimming at V came to 3 bases and at J to 7 bases, leaving 6 bases not matched to a gene. The CDR3 consists of 15 residues. Looked up from germline, CDR1 is ENHRY and CDR2 is SYGVKD. CDR3 residues: CAISEAGQGAVEAFF. The CDR3 coding sequence is TGTGCCATCAGTGAAGCGGGACAGGGGGCCGTTGAAGCTTTCTTT.

On this clonotype itself: One end of the junction is discordant with germline, which a read error may explain. The chain combines TRBV7-2 with TRBJ1-4; no clear D. CDR1 is SGHTA and CDR2 is FQGNSA in the germline V gene. The CDR3 is made up of 17 amino acids. The CDR3 reads CASSPGGGRATNAKLFF. The DNA for the CDR3 is TGTGCCAGCAGCCCCGGCGGAGGGCGTGCAACTAATGCAAAACTGTTTTTT.

The CDR3 protein is CASSFGSQLISPLHF. Written as DNA, the CDR3 is TGTGCCAGCAGCTTTGGTAGTCAGCTAATTTCACCCCTCCACTTT. This sequence joins TRBV7-8 and TRBJ1-6; D call uncertain. Germline V lookup: CDR1 SGHVS, CDR2 FQNEAQ. The V and J ends lost 3 bases and 9 bases respectively, with 15 bases between them. The CDR3 consists of 15 residues.

This clonotype was seen only a few times. V gene TRBV6-5 combines with J gene TRBJ1-4; no firm D call. The CDR3 extends over 16 amino acids. Germline CDR1 and CDR2: MNHEY and SVGAGI. Trimming cost V 3 bases and J 0 bases, with 11 bases left between them. For the CDR3, the DNA is TGTGCCAGCAGTTATTCACCTCTCCCAACTAATGAAAAACTGTTTTTT. Its protein product is CASSYSPLPTNEKLFF.

This chain joins TRBV11-2 and TRBJ2-7, with D uncertain. V gave up 5 bases and J gave up 3 bases, with 14 bases separating them. The CDR3 consists of 14 residues. Looked up from germline, CDR1 is SGHAT and CDR2 is FQNNGV. The DNA for the CDR3 is TGTGCCAGCAGCCCCCATAGATGGGGCTACGAGCAGTACTTC. Protein product: CASSPHRWGYEQYF.

The chain couples TRBV7-9 to TRBJ2-3; 10 nucleotides line up with TRBD2. Germline CDR1 and CDR2: SEHNR and FQNEAQ (reference sequence). V was pared by 3 bases and J by 1 base, with 4 bases of the junction left unmatched. The CDR3 spans 16 residues. CDR3 in amino acids: CASSLESGRGTDTQYF. The CDR3 DNA reads TGTGCCAGCAGCTTGGAGAGCGGGAGGGGCACAGATACGCAGTATTTT.

This clonotype was seen repeatedly, ten times or more. The chain recombines TRBV10-3 with TRBJ1-1; D is unresolved. Germline CDR1 reads ENHRY; CDR2 reads SYGVKD. This CDR3 is built from 14 residues. The ends were cut back, 2 bases at V and 0 bases at J, with 7 bases in the middle. The CDR3 loop reads CAISEGFMNTEAFF. CDR3 bases: TGTGCCATCAGTGAGGGCTTTATGAACACTGAAGCTTTCTTT.

This clonotype came up a few times. The gene calls are TRBV24-1 and TRBJ1-1; no firm D call. This CDR3 region has 13 residues. Deletions cut 4 bases from V and 6 bases from J, with 11 bases between. Looked up from germline, CDR1 is KGHDR and CDR2 is SFDVKD. CDR3 DNA: TGTGCCACCAGTGAACACGGGCGAGCTGAAGCTTTCTTT. As protein: CATSEHGRAEAFF.

The rearrangement links TRBV7-2 to TRBJ2-3; TRBD2 is a possible D gene (6 bases). V was trimmed by 0 bases and J by 4 bases, leaving 14 bases between them. This CDR3 contains 16 residues. CDR1 and CDR2 from the germline V gene are SGHTA and FQGNSA. For the CDR3, the DNA is TGTGCCAGCAGCTTAGCGCCCGGGAGTACGCCAGATACGCAGTATTTT. Translating gives CASSLAPGSTPDTQYF.

The chain carries TRBV7-2 and TRBJ2-1; no reliable D call. V was cut by 5 bases and J by 8 bases, with 7 bases left in between. From germline, CDR1 is SGHTA and CDR2 FQGNSA. CDR3 length: 11 amino acids. The CDR3 DNA follows: TGTGCCAGCAGCGATCGTCATGAGCAGTTCTTC. Translation: CASSDRHEQFF.

This clonotype has only a few counts. The chain links TRBV6-5 to TRBJ2-3, with D possibly being TRBD1 (6 bases). Germline V gene lookup returns CDR1 MNHEY and CDR2 SVGAGI. V was pared by 5 bases and J by 7 bases, with 16 bases between. This CDR3 has 14 amino acids. The CDR3 DNA sequence: TGTGCCAGCAGTGGCCAGGGGTGGGGAAATACGCAGTATTTT. Protein sequence: CASSGQGWGNTQYF.

This sequence joins TRBV28 and TRBJ2-7; TRBD1 agrees at 7 bases. This CDR3 spans 14 amino acids. CDR1 is MDHEN and CDR2 is SYDVKM in the germline V gene. The ends lost 6 bases at V and 3 bases at J; junction bases unmatched: 8. CDR3 amino acids: CASRLDRVVYEQYF. The CDR3 nucleotides are TGTGCCAGCAGGTTAGACAGGGTAGTCTACGAGCAGTACTTC.

In this sample, this clonotype turned up a few times. The chain has TRBV6-6 and TRBJ2-2; 14 nucleotides agree with TRBD2. The CDR3 extends over 14 amino acids. CDR1 is MNHNY and CDR2 is SVGAGI in the germline V gene (reference sequence). Trimming removed 5 bases from V and 7 bases from J; junction bases left unmatched: 0. The CDR3 region is CASSGTSGGGELFF. The CDR3 region has the DNA TGTGCCAGCAGTGGGACTAGCGGGGGCGGGGAGCTGTTTTTT.

The chain couples TRBV30 to TRBJ1-5, with a possible D match to TRBD1 (6 bases). V was shortened by 3 bases and J by 4 bases, with 10 bases between the two germline ends. In germline, CDR1 is GTSNPN, CDR2 SVGIG (reference sequence). CDR3 length equals 13 residues. This chain's CDR3 is CAWSGQSNQPQHF. In DNA, the CDR3 is TGTGCCTGGAGCGGACAGTCTAATCAGCCCCAGCATTTT.

The rearrangement uses TRBV19 and TRBJ2-2, with 10 nucleotides matching TRBD2. Trimming at V came to 3 bases and at J to 6 bases, leaving 13 bases not matched to a gene. The CDR3 has 18 residues. Germline CDR1 reads LNHDA; CDR2 reads SQIVND (reference sequence). CDR3 DNA sequence: TGTGCCAGTAGTATTTGGTCCCTAGCGGGAGTTTACGCCGGGGAGCTGTTTTTT. Protein sequence: CASSIWSLAGVYAGELFF.

The table lists this clonotype with a few counts. The chain uses TRBV15 and TRBJ1-1, with no clear D. Deletions cut 0 bases from V and 4 bases from J, with 12 bases between. Germline V CDR1 and CDR2: LNHNV, YYDKDF (reference sequence). The CDR3 totals 15 residues. For the CDR3, the DNA is TGTGCCACCAGCAGAGAAAGAAGTGCGGCCACTGAAGCTTTCTTT. Protein sequence: CATSRERSAATEAFF.

V is TRBV7-9 and J is TRBJ2-7; D unclear. The ends were cut back, 5 bases at V and 7 bases at J, with 12 bases in the middle. This CDR3 has 12 amino acids. Germline V gives CDR1 SEHNR, CDR2 FQNEAQ (reference sequence). The CDR3 DNA follows: TGTGCCAGCAGCCCCAGCCCCTTGGAGCAGTACTTC. Its translation: CASSPSPLEQYF.

This clonotype was seen a handful of times. The rearrangement uses TRBV15 and TRBJ2-1, with 12 bases lining up with TRBD2. CDR1 and CDR2 (germline): LNHNV, YYDKDF (reference sequence). The CDR3 covers 17 residues. With 4 bases clipped from V and 4 bases from J, the junction kept 8 bases outside the gene matches. The CDR3 bases are TGTGCCACCAGCACCAGCCAGGGACTAGCGGGTTACAATGAGCAGTTCTTC. Translation gives CATSTSQGLAGYNEQFF.

There are a few counts of this clonotype. The gene calls are TRBV6-5 and TRBJ2-7, with TRBD1 as a possible D gene (5 bases). V lost 7 bases, J lost 3 bases, and 10 bases lay in between. The CDR3 loop spans 12 amino acids. Germline-derived CDR1 and CDR2 are MNHEY and SVGAGI. This CDR3 reads CASTGHFYEQYF. The CDR3 nucleotides read TGTGCCAGCACCGGACACTTCTACGAGCAGTACTTC.

The V and J genes are TRBV7-8 and TRBJ2-3, with TRBD1 matching 8 bases. V was clipped by 2 bases and J by 5 bases; unmatched bases: 15. This CDR3 has 18 amino acids. Germline CDR1 is SGHVS and CDR2 is FQNEAQ. The CDR3 spells CASSLRRRGTGGKDTQYF. For the CDR3, the DNA is TGTGCCAGCAGCTTAAGGCGACGAGGGACAGGTGGAAAAGATACGCAGTATTTT.

J is TRBJ2-3 and V is TRBV11-1, with D possibly TRBD2 on 6 matching bases. This CDR3 contains 18 residues. V lost 1 base and J lost 2, with 19 bases in between. The V gene's germline CDR1 is SGHAT and CDR2 FQDESV (reference sequence). The CDR3 loop is CASSLGSIGRGDTDTQYF. The CDR3 bases are TGTGCCAGCAGCTTAGGAAGCATCGGGAGAGGAGACACAGATACGCAGTATTTT.

V gene TRBV4-1 combines with J gene TRBJ2-2; D might be TRBD2 (5 bases). CDR1 MGHRA and CDR2 YSYEKL come from the germline V gene. Trimming took off 4 bases at V and 0 bases at J, with 18 bases between the two ends. The CDR3 totals 18 residues. The CDR3 sequence is CASSRQSMERANTGELFF. As DNA, the CDR3 is TGCGCCAGCAGCCGACAATCAATGGAGAGGGCGAACACCGGGGAGCTGTTTTTT.